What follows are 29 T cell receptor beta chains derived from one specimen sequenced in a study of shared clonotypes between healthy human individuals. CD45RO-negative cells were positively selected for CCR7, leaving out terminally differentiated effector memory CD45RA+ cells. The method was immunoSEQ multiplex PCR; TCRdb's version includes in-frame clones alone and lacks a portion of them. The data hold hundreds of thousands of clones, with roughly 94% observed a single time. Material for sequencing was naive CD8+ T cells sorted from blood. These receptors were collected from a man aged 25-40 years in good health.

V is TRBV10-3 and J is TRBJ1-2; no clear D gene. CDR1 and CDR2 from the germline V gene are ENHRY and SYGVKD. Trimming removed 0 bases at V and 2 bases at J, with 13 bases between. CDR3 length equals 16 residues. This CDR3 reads CAISESKSAYNYGYTF. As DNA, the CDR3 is TGTGCCATCAGTGAGTCGAAATCCGCCTACAACTATGGCTACACCTTC.

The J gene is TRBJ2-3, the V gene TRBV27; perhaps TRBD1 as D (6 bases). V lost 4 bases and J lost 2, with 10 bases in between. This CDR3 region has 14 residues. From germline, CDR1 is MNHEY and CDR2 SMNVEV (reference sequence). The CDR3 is CASSWTAFTDTQYF. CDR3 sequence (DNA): TGTGCCAGCAGTTGGACAGCGTTCACAGATACGCAGTATTTT.

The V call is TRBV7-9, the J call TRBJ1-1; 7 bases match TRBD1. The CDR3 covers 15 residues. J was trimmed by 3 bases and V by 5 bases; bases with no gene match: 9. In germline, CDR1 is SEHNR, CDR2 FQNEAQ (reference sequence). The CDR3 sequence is CASSQTTGMDTEAFF. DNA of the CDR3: TGTGCCAGCAGCCAAACGACAGGGATGGACACTGAAGCTTTCTTT.

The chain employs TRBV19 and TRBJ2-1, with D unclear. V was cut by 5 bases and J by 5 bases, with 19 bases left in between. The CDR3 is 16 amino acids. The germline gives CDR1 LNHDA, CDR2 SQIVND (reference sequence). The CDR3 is CASSLPLGNLNNEQFF. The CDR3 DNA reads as TGTGCCAGTAGTCTCCCCCTAGGGAACTTGAACAATGAGCAGTTCTTC.

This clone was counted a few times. As DNA, the CDR3 is TGTGCCAGCAGTGATGGGGGACCTGGGACCAATCAGCCCCAGCATTTT. Translating it yields CASSDGGPGTNQPQHF. This chain joins TRBV2 and TRBJ1-5, with D maybe TRBD1 (5 bases). The CDR3 spans 16 residues. Trimming left V 3 bases short and J 3 bases short, with 15 bases between. Germline V lookup: CDR1 SNHLY, CDR2 FYNNEI.

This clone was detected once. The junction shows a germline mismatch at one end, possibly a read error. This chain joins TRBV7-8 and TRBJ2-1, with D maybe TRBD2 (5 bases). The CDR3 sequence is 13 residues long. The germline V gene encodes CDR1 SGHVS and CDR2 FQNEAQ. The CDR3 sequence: CASSWKDYDEQFF. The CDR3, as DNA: TGTGCCAGCAGCTGGAAAGACTACGATGAGCAGTTCTTC.

The CDR3 coding sequence is TGCGCCAGCAAGGACCCTGCGGCAGTCAATGAGCAGTTCTTC. Translated, it gives CASKDPAAVNEQFF. The chain combines TRBV4-1 with TRBJ2-1; D is unresolved. Germline assignment: CDR1 MGHRA and CDR2 YSYEKL. CDR3 length equals 14 residues. Deletions cut 7 bases from V and 6 bases from J, with 16 bases between.

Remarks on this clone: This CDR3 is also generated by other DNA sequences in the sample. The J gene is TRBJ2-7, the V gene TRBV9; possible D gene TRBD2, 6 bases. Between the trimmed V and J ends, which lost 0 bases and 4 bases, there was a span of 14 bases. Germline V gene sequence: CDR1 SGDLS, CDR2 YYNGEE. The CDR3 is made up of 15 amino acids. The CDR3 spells CASSVAGGTSYEQYF. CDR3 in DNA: TGTGCCAGCAGCGTAGCCGGCGGGACGTCTTACGAGCAGTACTTC.

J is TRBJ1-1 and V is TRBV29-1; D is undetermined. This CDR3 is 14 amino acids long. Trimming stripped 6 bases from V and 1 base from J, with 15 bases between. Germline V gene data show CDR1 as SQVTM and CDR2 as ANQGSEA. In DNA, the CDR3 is TGCAGCGTCCGGCCACTTGACGCGAACACTGAAGCTTTCTTT. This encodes CSVRPLDANTEAFF.

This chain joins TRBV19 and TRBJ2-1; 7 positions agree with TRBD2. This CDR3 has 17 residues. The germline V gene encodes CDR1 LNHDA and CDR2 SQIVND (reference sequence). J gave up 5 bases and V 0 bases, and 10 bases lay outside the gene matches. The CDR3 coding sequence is TGTGCCAGTAGTATAGATGTATATGCTAGCGGTCACAATGAGCAGTTCTTC. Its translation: CASSIDVYASGHNEQFF.

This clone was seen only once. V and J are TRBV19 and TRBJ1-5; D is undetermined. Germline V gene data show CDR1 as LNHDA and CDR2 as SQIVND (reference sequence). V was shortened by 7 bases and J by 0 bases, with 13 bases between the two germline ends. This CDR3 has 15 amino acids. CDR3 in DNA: TGTGCCAGTACCCCTTTACCCTATAGCAATCAGCCCCAGCATTTT. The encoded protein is CASTPLPYSNQPQHF.

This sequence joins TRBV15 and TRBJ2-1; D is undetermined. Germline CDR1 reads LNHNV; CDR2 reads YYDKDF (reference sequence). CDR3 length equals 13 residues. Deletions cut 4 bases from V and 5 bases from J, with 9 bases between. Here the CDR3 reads CATSTGPNNEQFF. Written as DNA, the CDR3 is TGTGCCACCAGCACCGGGCCAAACAATGAGCAGTTCTTC.

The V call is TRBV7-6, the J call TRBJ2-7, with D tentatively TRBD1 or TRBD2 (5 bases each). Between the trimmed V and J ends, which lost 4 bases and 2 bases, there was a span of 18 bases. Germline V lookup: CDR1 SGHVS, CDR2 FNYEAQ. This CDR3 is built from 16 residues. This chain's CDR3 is CASSSGTSRWAYEQYF. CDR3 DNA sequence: TGTGCCAGCAGCTCCGGGACCTCACGGTGGGCCTACGAGCAGTACTTC.

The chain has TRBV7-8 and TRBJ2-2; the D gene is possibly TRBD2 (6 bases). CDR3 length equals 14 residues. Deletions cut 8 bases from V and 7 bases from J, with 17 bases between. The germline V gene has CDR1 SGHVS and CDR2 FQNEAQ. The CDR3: CASGRGRTNGELFF. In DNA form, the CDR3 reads TGTGCCAGCGGACGGGGGAGAACTAACGGGGAGCTGTTTTTT.

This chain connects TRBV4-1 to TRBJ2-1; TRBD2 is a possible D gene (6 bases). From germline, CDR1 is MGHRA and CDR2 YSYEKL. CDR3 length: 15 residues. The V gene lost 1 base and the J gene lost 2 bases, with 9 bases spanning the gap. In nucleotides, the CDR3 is TGCGCCAGCAGCCAAGGAATAGCGGCCTACAATGAGCAGTTCTTC. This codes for CASSQGIAAYNEQFF.

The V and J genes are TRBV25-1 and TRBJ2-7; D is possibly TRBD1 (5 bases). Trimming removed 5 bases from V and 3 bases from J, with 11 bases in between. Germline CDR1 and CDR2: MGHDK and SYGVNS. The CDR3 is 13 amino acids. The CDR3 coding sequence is TGTGCCAGCAGTACACGACAGAGCTACGAGCAGTACTTC. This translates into CASSTRQSYEQYF.

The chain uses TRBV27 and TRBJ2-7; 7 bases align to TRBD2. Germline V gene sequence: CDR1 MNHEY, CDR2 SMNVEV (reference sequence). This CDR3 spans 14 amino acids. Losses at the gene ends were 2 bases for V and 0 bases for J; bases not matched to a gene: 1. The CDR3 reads CASSLGRASYEQYF. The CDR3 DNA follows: TGTGCCAGCAGTTTAGGGAGGGCCTCCTACGAGCAGTACTTC.

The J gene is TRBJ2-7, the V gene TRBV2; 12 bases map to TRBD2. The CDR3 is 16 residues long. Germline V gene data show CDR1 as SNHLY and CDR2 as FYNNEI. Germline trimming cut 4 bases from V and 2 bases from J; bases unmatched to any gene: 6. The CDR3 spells CASSGLAGAGTYEQYF. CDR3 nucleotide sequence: TGTGCCAGCAGTGGACTAGCGGGAGCGGGCACCTACGAGCAGTACTTC.

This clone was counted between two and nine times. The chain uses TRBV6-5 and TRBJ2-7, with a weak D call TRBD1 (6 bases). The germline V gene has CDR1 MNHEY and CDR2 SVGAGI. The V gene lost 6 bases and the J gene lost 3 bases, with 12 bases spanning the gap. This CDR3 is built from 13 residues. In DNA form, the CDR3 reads TGTGCCAGCAGCGGGACAAGAAACTACGAGCAGTACTTC. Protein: CASSGTRNYEQYF.

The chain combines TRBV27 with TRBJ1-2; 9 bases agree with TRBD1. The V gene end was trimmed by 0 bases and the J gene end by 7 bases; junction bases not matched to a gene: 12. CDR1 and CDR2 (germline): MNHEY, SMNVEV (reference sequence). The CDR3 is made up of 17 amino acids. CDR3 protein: CASSLSTGTGTNRGYTF. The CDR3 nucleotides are TGTGCCAGCAGTTTATCTACCGGGACAGGGACGAATCGTGGCTACACCTTC.

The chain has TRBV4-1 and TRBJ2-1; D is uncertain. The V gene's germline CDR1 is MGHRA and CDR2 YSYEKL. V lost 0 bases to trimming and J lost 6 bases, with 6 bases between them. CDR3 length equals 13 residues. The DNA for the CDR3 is TGCGCCAGCAGCCAAGATCCGACCAATGAGCAGTTCTTC. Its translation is CASSQDPTNEQFF.

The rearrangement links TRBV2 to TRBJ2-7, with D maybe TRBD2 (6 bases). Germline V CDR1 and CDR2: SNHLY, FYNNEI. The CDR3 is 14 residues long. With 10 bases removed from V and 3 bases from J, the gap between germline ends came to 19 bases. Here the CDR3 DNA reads TGTGCCATTCCAGGAGGGACGGGGAACTACGAGCAGTACTTC. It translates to CAIPGGTGNYEQYF.

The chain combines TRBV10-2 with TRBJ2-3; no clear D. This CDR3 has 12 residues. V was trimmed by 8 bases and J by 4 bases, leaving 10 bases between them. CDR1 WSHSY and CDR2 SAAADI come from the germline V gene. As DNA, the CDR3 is TGCGCCAGCGGTTGGAGCCCAGATACGCAGTATTTT. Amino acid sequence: CASGWSPDTQYF.

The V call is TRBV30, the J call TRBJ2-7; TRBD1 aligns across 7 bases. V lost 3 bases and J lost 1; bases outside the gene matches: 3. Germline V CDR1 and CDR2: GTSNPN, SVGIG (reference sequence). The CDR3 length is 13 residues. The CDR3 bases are TGTGCCTGGAGGGTGACAGGGTCCTACGAGCAGTACTTC. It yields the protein CAWRVTGSYEQYF.

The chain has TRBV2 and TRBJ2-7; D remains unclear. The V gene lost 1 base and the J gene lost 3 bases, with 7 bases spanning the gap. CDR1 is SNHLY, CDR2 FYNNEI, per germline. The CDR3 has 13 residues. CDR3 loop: CASSEVVGYEQYF. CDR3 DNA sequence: TGTGCCAGCAGTGAAGTGGTGGGCTACGAGCAGTACTTC.

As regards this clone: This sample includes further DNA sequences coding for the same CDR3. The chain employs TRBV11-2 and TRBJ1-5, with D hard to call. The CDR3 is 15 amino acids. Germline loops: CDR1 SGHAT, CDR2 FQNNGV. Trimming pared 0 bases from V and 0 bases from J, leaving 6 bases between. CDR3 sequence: CASSLDLLSNQPQHF. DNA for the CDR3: TGTGCCAGCAGCTTAGATCTCCTTAGCAATCAGCCCCAGCATTTT.

The CDR3 DNA reads as TGTGCCAGCAGTTTAGTGCAGTTCAGTTCTGGGGCCAACGTCCTGACTTTC. This sequence encodes CASSLVQFSSGANVLTF. The chain links TRBV28 to TRBJ2-6, with no clear D. The CDR3 is 17 residues long. Germline values: CDR1 MDHEN, CDR2 SYDVKM. Trimming cost V 2 bases and J 1 base, with 12 bases left between them.

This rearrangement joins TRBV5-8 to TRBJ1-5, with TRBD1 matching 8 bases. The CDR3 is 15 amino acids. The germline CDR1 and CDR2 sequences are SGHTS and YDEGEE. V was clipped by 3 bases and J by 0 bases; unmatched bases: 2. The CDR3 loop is CASSSGQASNQPQHF. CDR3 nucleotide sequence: TGTGCCAGCAGCTCGGGACAGGCTAGCAATCAGCCCCAGCATTTT. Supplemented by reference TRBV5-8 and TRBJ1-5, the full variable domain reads EAGVTQSPTHLIKTRGQQATLRCSPISGHTSVYWYQQALGLGLQFLLWYDEGEERNRGNFPPRFSGRQFPNYSSELNVNALELEDSALYLCASSSGQASNQPQHFGDGTRLSIL.

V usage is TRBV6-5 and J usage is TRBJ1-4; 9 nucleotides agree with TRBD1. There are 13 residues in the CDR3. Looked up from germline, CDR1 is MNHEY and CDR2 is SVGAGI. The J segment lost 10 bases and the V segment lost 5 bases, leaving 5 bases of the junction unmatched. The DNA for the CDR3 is TGTGCCAGCAGTCGAGACAGGGGGGTAAAACTGTTTTTT. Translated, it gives CASSRDRGVKLFF.